The next 8 T cell receptor beta chains were all read from a single sample in a study of cytomegalovirus exposure and HLA in healthy donors. PCR was performed using 60 Vbeta and 13 Jbeta primers. Repertoires were generated with immunoSEQ multiplex PCR, while TCRdb's copy carries only in-frame clones and drops some. The table includes about 130,000 clones, approximately 80% detected once. Sequencing was carried out using PBMCs. Source of these receptors: a man aged 18 to 30 in good health and CMV-seronegative.

The gene calls are TRBV28 and TRBJ2-7; 9 bases fit TRBD1. V was pared by 3 bases and J by 5 bases, with 2 bases of the junction left unmatched. Looked up from germline, CDR1 is MDHEN and CDR2 is SYDVKM. CDR3 length: 13 residues. The CDR3 is CASSFGTGNEQYF. The CDR3, as DNA: TGTGCCAGCAGTTTTGGGACAGGGAACGAGCAGTACTTC. Looking up the rest from reference TRBV28 and TRBJ2-7 gives the full variable domain: DVKVTQSSRYLVKRTGEKVFLECVQDMDHENMFWYRQDPGLGLRLIYFSYDVKMKEKGDIPEGYSVSREKKERFSLILESASTNQTSMYLCASSFGTGNEQYFGPGTRLTVT.

The chain has TRBV7-9 and TRBJ2-5; no definite D call. V was pared by 1 base and J by 5 bases, with 20 bases between. Germline CDR1 is SEHNR and CDR2 is FQNEAQ (reference sequence). This CDR3 region has 17 residues. CDR3 sequence reads: CASSLGTLGPNRETQYF. The CDR3 DNA follows: TGTGCCAGCAGCTTAGGAACTCTAGGCCCGAACCGGGAGACCCAGTACTTC.

The genes are TRBV15 and TRBJ2-7; 8 bases align to TRBD2. Germline V gene lookup returns CDR1 LNHNV and CDR2 YYDKDF (reference sequence). The CDR3 totals 14 residues. Unmatched junction bases numbered 2, after V lost 0 bases and J lost 4 bases. CDR3 in amino acids: CATSRDGGGYEQYF. Written as DNA, the CDR3 is TGTGCCACCAGCAGAGATGGCGGGGGGTACGAGCAGTACTTC.

The rearrangement uses TRBV7-2 and TRBJ2-7, with D uncertain. The germline V gene encodes CDR1 SGHTA and CDR2 FQGNSA. The CDR3 runs 14 residues. V was shortened by 1 base and J by 0 bases, with 7 bases between the two germline ends. CDR3 in DNA: TGTGCCAGCAGCTTAGTACTGAACTCCTACGAGCAGTACTTC. This sequence encodes CASSLVLNSYEQYF.

This clone was seen only a few times. The rearrangement links TRBV6-5 to TRBJ1-2, with a possible D match to TRBD1 (6 bases). Germline V gene lookup returns CDR1 MNHEY and CDR2 SVGAGI. The CDR3 contains 15 residues. V lost 2 bases, J lost 5 bases, and 15 bases lay in between. Here the CDR3 DNA reads TGTGCCAGCAGTTACGGCACAGGGTCCGAGTATGGCTACACCTTC. Amino acid sequence: CASSYGTGSEYGYTF.

This clone was seen a handful of times. The chain joins TRBV12-5 to TRBJ1-2; TRBD1 aligns across 8 bases. The junction had 0 bases not matched to a gene; V was cut back by 1 base and J by 11 bases. This CDR3 has 11 residues. Germline V lookup: CDR1 LGHNT, CDR2 FRNRAP. The CDR3 coding sequence is TGTGCTAGTGGTTTGGGACAGGGGTACACCTTC. Protein: CASGLGQGYTF.

This clone came up a few times. J is TRBJ2-3 and V is TRBV27; D might be TRBD2 (6 bases). This CDR3 has 16 amino acids. V was cut by 5 bases and J by 4 bases, with 19 bases left in between. Germline lookup yields CDR1 MNHEY and CDR2 SMNVEV (reference sequence). CDR3 amino acids: CASSRIFSGGADTQYF. For the CDR3, the DNA is TGTGCCAGCAGTCGTATTTTTAGCGGTGGCGCAGATACGCAGTATTTT.

V is TRBV7-9 and J is TRBJ1-6; no clear D gene. The V gene's germline CDR1 is SEHNR and CDR2 FQNEAQ (reference sequence). V was clipped by 2 bases and J by 8 bases, with 13 bases between them. The CDR3 has 15 residues. The CDR3 loop is CASSLRSGMDSPLHF. In DNA, the CDR3 is TGTGCCAGCAGCTTAAGATCAGGCATGGATTCACCCCTCCACTTT.